This entry concerns a single TCR beta chain. Antigen: not known. The data were obtained in a study of T cell responses to AZD1222 COVID-19 vaccine. The repertoire was sequenced with immunoSEQ multiplex PCR; TCRdb's copy has only in-frame clones and lacks some. This sample has about 150,000 clones, with 85% to 90% found just once. Study-wide points: Spike-specific TCR breadth and depth both grew after two AZD1222 doses. The repertoires were collected only after the peak T cell response.

Germline assignment: CDR1 MNHEY and CDR2 SVGAGI. Trimming took off 6 bases at V and 6 bases at J, with 15 bases between the two ends. This CDR3 contains 13 residues. The material sequenced was peripheral blood, taken on day 0 of AZD1222 vaccination. The sequence was obtained from an adult in good health. V and J are TRBV6-5 and TRBJ2-7, with D perhaps TRBD1 (6 bases). CDR3 sequence (DNA): TGTGCCAGCAGCCTACAGGGTTCCAGCGAGCAGTACGTC. Translating gives CASSLQGSSEQYV.